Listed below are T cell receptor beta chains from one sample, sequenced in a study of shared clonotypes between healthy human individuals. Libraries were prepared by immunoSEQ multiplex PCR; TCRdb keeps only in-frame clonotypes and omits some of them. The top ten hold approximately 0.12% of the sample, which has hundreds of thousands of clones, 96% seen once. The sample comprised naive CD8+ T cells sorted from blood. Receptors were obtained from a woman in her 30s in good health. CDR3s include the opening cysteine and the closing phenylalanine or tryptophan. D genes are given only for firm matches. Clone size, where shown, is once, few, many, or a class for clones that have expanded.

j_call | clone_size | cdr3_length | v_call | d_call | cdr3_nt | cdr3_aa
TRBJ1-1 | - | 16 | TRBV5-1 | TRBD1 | TGCGCCAGCAGCTGGGGGACAGGGGCTCTGAACACTGAAGCTTTCTTT | CASSWGTGALNTEAFF
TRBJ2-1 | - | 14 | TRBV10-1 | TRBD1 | TGCGCCAGCTCACGGGACAGGGGCCTCAATGAGCAGTTCTTC | CASSRDRGLNEQFF
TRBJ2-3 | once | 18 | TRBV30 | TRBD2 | TGTGCCTGGAGTATAGGGACTAGCGGAGAACTTAGCACAGATACGCAGTATTTT | CAWSIGTSGELSTDTQYF
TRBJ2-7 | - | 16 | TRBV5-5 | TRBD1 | TGTGCCAGCAGTTCGCCCTCGGGACAGCTTTCCTACGAGCAGTACTTC | CASSSPSGQLSYEQYF
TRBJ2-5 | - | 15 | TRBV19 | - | TGTGCCAGTAGTATCCGGGACCTAAAGCGGGAGACCCAGTACTTC | CASSIRDLKRETQYF
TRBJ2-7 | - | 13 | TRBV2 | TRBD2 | TGTGCCAGCAGTTTAGCGGGAAACTACGAGCAGTACTTC | CASSLAGNYEQYF
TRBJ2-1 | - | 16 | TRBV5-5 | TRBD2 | TGTGCCAGCAGCCCCACCGGGACTAGCGAGTACAATGAGCAGTTCTTC | CASSPTGTSEYNEQFF
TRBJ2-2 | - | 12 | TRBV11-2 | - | TGTGCCAGCAGTGGGGCCGTCGGGGAGCTGTTTTTT | CASSGAVGELFF
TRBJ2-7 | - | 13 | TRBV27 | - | TGTGCCAGCAGTTTGGTTGGGACTTACGAGCAGTACTTC | CASSLVGTYEQYF
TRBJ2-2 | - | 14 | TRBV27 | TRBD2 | TGTGCCAGCAACGTTGTAGCGGGTTCCGGGGAGCTGTTTTTT | CASNVVAGSGELFF
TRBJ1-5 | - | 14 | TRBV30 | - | TGTGCCTGTGGACTGAGGGGATGGGATCAGCCCCAGCATTTT | CACGLRGWDQPQHF
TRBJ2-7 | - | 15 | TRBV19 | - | TGTGCCAGTAGTTTTGGGCCGGGCCCTTCCTACGAGCAGTACTTC | CASSFGPGPSYEQYF
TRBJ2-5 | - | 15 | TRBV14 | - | TGTGCCAGCAGCCCCTATAGCGGAAACCAAGAGACCCAGTACTTC | CASSPYSGNQETQYF
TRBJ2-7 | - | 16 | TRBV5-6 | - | TGTGCCAGCAGCTTGAGTGAGAGGGGCCGTACCTACGAGCAGTACTTC | CASSLSERGRTYEQYF
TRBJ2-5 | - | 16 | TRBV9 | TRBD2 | TGTGCCAGCAGCGTAGGGCTAGCGGGAGGCCAAGAGACCCAGTACTTC | CASSVGLAGGQETQYF
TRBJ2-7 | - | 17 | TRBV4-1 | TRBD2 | TGCGCCAGCAGTACAAGACTAGCGGGAGTGGGTAATTACGAGCAGTACTTC | CASSTRLAGVGNYEQYF
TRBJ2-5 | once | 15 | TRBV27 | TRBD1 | TGTGCCAGCAGTTCGTATGGGACAGTCCAAGAGACCCAGTACTTC | CASSSYGTVQETQYF
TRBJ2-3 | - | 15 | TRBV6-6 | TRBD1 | TGTGCCAGCACCACTGGGACAGGGGGCACAGATACGCAGTATTTT | CASTTGTGGTDTQYF
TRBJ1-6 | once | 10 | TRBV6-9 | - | TGTGTTCGGGGAACAGCCACCCTCCACTTT | CVRGTATLHF
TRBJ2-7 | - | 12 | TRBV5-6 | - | TGTGCCAGCAGCTTGGGCCAGTACGAGCAGTACTTC | CASSLGQYEQYF
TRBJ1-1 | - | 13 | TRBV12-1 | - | TGTGCCAGCAGCCGACGGGGGAACACTGAAGCTTTCTTT | CASSRRGNTEAFF
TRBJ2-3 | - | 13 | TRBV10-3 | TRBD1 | TGTGCCACCGGACAGGAGAGCACAGATACGCAGTATTTT | CATGQESTDTQYF
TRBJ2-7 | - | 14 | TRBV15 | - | TGTGCCACCAGCAGAGGAGGCAGCTCCTACGAGCAGTACTTC | CATSRGGSSYEQYF
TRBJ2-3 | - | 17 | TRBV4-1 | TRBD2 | TGCGCCAGCAGCCAACCAACTAGCGGGAGGGCCACAGATACGCAGTATTTT | CASSQPTSGRATDTQYF
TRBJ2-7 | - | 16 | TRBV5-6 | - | TGTGCCAGCAGCTCCAGGACAGATTGGTCGGACTACGAGCAGTACTTC | CASSSRTDWSDYEQYF
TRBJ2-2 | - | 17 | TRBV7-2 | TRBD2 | TGTGCCAGCAGCAGCCGGGACTACCTAGCGAACACCGGGGAGCTGTTTTTT | CASSSRDYLANTGELFF
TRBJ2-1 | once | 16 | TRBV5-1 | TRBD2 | TGCGCCAGCAGCCCGCTGGGGCAAAGCGGGAGGCATGAGCAGTTCTTC | CASSPLGQSGRHEQFF
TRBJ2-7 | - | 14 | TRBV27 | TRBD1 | TGTGCCAGCGGACACAGGGGGTCGGCGTACGAGCAGTACTTC | CASGHRGSAYEQYF